This T cell receptor beta chain came from a study of shared clonotypes between healthy human individuals. At the level of the study: Each donor contributed plates that comprised three CD4 naive, three CD4 memory, two CD8 naive and one CD8 memory.

In the naive CD8 group, cells lacked CD45RO and were positively selected for CCR7, so terminally differentiated effector memory CD45RA+ cells were left out. Overall study findings and caveats: Apart from blood, nothing was sampled; tissue repertoires likely differ. Sequencing depth was expected to influence donor clonotype sharing.

It was about 210 ng DNA, approximately 30,000 T cell genomes, that sorted-subset replicate PCRs used. Profiled with immunoSEQ multiplex PCR; TCRdb holds only in-frame clones, not every one. The profile covers roughly 590,000 clones, with around 95% appearing a single time and around 0.097% taken by the ten largest. The germline V gene has CDR1 MNHEY and CDR2 SMNVEV (reference sequence). The CDR3 spans 13 residues. Concerning this clone itself: Its cognate antigen is unknown. This specimen includes other DNA sequences encoding the same CDR3.

Sequences were obtained from naive CD8+ T cells sorted from blood. The rearrangement links TRBV27 to TRBJ2-5; tentative D call: TRBD2 (7 bases). The J call is in doubt because the DNA end fits TRBJ2-7 better. The source is a woman in her 30s in good health. CDR3 DNA sequence: TGTGCCACCAAGGGGGGGACCGCCTACGAGCAGTACTTC. This codes for CATKGGTAYEQYF.